The 19 T cell receptor beta chains below were found in one sample sequenced in a study of T cell responses to AZD1222 COVID-19 vaccine. Libraries were prepared by immunoSEQ multiplex PCR; TCRdb keeps only in-frame clonotypes and omits some of them. The data show over 85,000 clones, about 85% seen once. The material sequenced was peripheral blood, taken on day 0 of AZD1222 vaccination. The receptors here all came from an adult in good health.

The chain uses TRBV6-5 and TRBJ2-7; 8 nucleotides line up with TRBD2. Germline V gives CDR1 MNHEY, CDR2 SVGAGI. V lost 0 bases, J lost 3 bases, and 4 bases stayed unmatched. This CDR3 has 15 amino acids. The CDR3 sequence: CASSYSSGGFYEQYF. The CDR3 coding sequence is TGTGCCAGCAGTTACTCGAGCGGGGGATTCTACGAGCAGTACTTC.

This chain links TRBV11-2 with TRBJ1-3; D possibly corresponds to TRBD1 (6 bases). Germline V CDR1 and CDR2: SGHAT, FQNNGV. This CDR3 has 13 residues. Trimming pared 3 bases from V and 8 bases from J, leaving 11 bases between. The CDR3 loop reads CASSFTGLDTIYF. CDR3 nucleotide sequence: TGTGCCAGCAGCTTTACAGGGCTGGACACCATATATTTT.

V and J are TRBV18 and TRBJ1-4; D remains ambiguous. The CDR3 totals 15 residues. Trimming shortened V by 1 base and J by 0 bases, and 6 bases separated the two germline ends. In germline, CDR1 is KGHSH, CDR2 LQKENI. The CDR3 is CASSPQDATNEKLFF. The CDR3 bases are TGTGCCAGCTCACCACAGGATGCAACTAATGAAAAACTGTTTTTT.

This clone was observed a few times. The V and J genes are TRBV3-1 (or the pseudogene TRBV3-2) and TRBJ2-2; TRBD2 agrees at 9 bases. Trimming at V came to 1 base and at J to 2 bases, leaving 5 bases not matched to a gene. The germline V gene encodes CDR1 LGHDT and CDR2 YNNKEL (reference sequence). The CDR3 extends over 17 amino acids. CDR3 bases: TGTGCCAGCAGCCAAGTGAGCCTAGCGGGAAACACCGGGGAGCTGTTTTTT. Protein product: CASSQVSLAGNTGELFF.

This clone has a single count. This chain uses TRBV29-1 with TRBJ1-2; D is unclear. This CDR3 is built from 13 residues. Germline V gene sequence: CDR1 SQVTM, CDR2 ANQGSEA. Between the trimmed V and J ends, which lost 3 bases and 0 bases, there was a span of 8 bases. The CDR3 loop is CSVDRDTNYGYTF. CDR3 bases: TGCAGCGTTGACAGAGACACTAACTATGGCTACACCTTC.

V gene TRBV30 combines with J gene TRBJ1-4; weak D call: TRBD1 (6 bases). Germline values: CDR1 GTSNPN, CDR2 SVGIG (reference sequence). V was trimmed by 3 bases and J by 12 bases, leaving 17 bases between them. The CDR3 has 13 residues. The CDR3: CAWRGTWLPELFF. DNA for the CDR3: TGTGCCTGGAGGGGGACATGGCTCCCAGAACTGTTTTTT.

For the CDR3, the DNA is TGTGCCAGCTCACCACGCAGCAGTACTGGGGGTTCGCAGAACACTGAAGCTTTCTTT. Protein sequence: CASSPRSSTGGSQNTEAFF. The rearrangement joins TRBV18 to TRBJ1-1; tentative D call: TRBD1 (5 bases). The CDR3 covers 19 residues. The germline V gene encodes CDR1 KGHSH and CDR2 LQKENI. Deletions cut 1 base from V and 1 base from J, with 22 bases between.

The chain combines TRBV6-5 with TRBJ1-5; D is possibly TRBD1 (6 bases). V was cut by 7 bases and J by 4 bases, with 14 bases left in between. CDR1 is MNHEY and CDR2 is SVGAGI in the germline V gene. The CDR3 consists of 14 residues. The CDR3 nucleotides are TGTGCCAGCACCCCCGGACAGCCTAATCAGCCCCAGCATTTT. This codes for CASTPGQPNQPQHF.

The gene calls are TRBV14 and TRBJ2-7, with D perhaps matching TRBD1 or TRBD2 (5 bases each). The CDR3 totals 15 residues. The V end lost 4 bases, the J end lost 2 bases, and 15 bases lay between the germline ends. Germline values: CDR1 SGHDN, CDR2 FVKESK. The CDR3 protein is CASSPLRGLTYEQYF. In DNA, the CDR3 is TGTGCCAGCAGCCCCCTGAGGGGTCTTACCTACGAGCAGTACTTC.

This clone was picked up one time. This rearrangement joins TRBV4-2 to TRBJ1-5, with D maybe TRBD1 (6 bases). From germline, CDR1 is LGHNA and CDR2 YNFKEQ. This CDR3 comprises 14 residues. V gave up 1 base and J gave up 4 bases, with 8 bases separating them. The CDR3: CASSQGTENQPQHF. The CDR3 bases are TGTGCCAGCAGCCAAGGGACAGAGAATCAGCCCCAGCATTTT.

The rearrangement uses TRBV5-4 and TRBJ2-7, with 7 bases that match TRBD1. This CDR3 region has 14 residues. The germline V gene encodes CDR1 SGHNT and CDR2 YYREEE (reference sequence). J lost 6 bases, V lost 0 bases, and 6 bases had no gene match. The DNA for the CDR3 is TGTGCCAGCAGCTTGGAACAGGGGTACGGCGAGCAGTACTTC. It translates to CASSLEQGYGEQYF.

The chain recombines TRBV11-2 with TRBJ1-1, with 7 bases lining up with TRBD1. V shed 3 bases and J 4 bases; nucleotides not matched to a gene: 5. The CDR3 runs 14 residues. Germline assignment: CDR1 SGHAT and CDR2 FQNNGV. The CDR3 nucleotides are TGTGCCAGCAGCTTGGCTAGGGGGCCCACTGAAGCTTTCTTT. It translates to CASSLARGPTEAFF.

This clone was observed a handful of times. This chain uses TRBV3-1 (or the pseudogene TRBV3-2) with TRBJ2-4; D possibly corresponds to TRBD2 (6 bases). The V gene's germline CDR1 is LGHDT and CDR2 YNNKEL (reference sequence). Trimming took 4 bases from V and 3 from J, leaving 10 bases between them. This CDR3 is built from 14 residues. CDR3 amino acids: CASSRREGKNIQYF. The DNA of the CDR3 is TGTGCCAGCAGCCGGCGGGAAGGCAAAAACATTCAGTACTTC.

V is TRBV27 and J is TRBJ1-6; D gene uncertain. V shed 2 bases and J shed 10 bases, with 12 bases lying between them. This CDR3 has 14 amino acids. Germline V gene sequence: CDR1 MNHEY, CDR2 SMNVEV (reference sequence). The CDR3 region has the DNA TGTGCCAGCAGTTTAAGAAGTCTGGGGTCACCCCTCCACTTT. Protein: CASSLRSLGSPLHF.

The sample holds one count of this clone. This rearrangement joins TRBV7-8 to TRBJ2-7; no firm D call. CDR1 is SGHVS, CDR2 FQNEAQ, per germline. V was clipped by 5 bases and J by 3 bases, with 17 bases between them. This CDR3 comprises 15 residues. The DNA for the CDR3 is TGTGCCAGCAGCCCCCCGGGCAGCGCTATCTACGAGCAGTACTTC. Its protein product is CASSPPGSAIYEQYF.

The chain couples TRBV15 to TRBJ2-7, with no clear D. CDR3 size: 13 residues. Deletions cut 0 bases from V and 5 bases from J, with 8 bases between. The germline V gene has CDR1 LNHNV and CDR2 YYDKDF (reference sequence). The CDR3 coding sequence is TGTGCCACCAGCAGAGATCGGGTCCACGAGCAGTACTTC. Protein: CATSRDRVHEQYF.

V gene TRBV6-5 combines with J gene TRBJ2-1; 9 nucleotides align to TRBD2. J was trimmed by 12 bases and V by 1 base; bases with no gene match: 4. Germline V lookup: CDR1 MNHEY, CDR2 SVGAGI. This CDR3 contains 13 residues. The DNA of the CDR3 is TGTGCCAGCAGTTACTTGACTAGCGGAGGGCAGTTCTTC. Its translation: CASSYLTSGGQFF.

The CDR3 DNA reads as TGCGCCAGCAGAATGGTAGGCGGCGCTGGAAACACCATATATTTT. Its translation is CASRMVGGAGNTIYF. The chain couples TRBV5-1 to TRBJ1-3; no clear D gene. The CDR3 has 15 amino acids. Trimming removed 5 bases at V and 2 bases at J, with 14 bases between. From germline, CDR1 is SGHRS and CDR2 YFSETQ.

The rearrangement uses TRBV19 and TRBJ1-5; D is unresolved. Trimming cost V 1 base and J 5 bases, with 12 bases left between them. The CDR3 runs to 15 residues. Germline lookup yields CDR1 LNHDA and CDR2 SQIVND (reference sequence). In DNA, the CDR3 is TGTGCCAGTAGTATAGGACGGAGCCTTTATCAGCCCCAGCATTTT. Residues: CASSIGRSLYQPQHF.